Following are 2 T cell receptor beta chains from one sample sequenced in a study of cytomegalovirus exposure and HLA in healthy donors. Researchers ran the PCR with 60 Vbeta and 13 Jbeta primers. Here immunoSEQ multiplex PCR was the method, and the copy in TCRdb shows in-frame clones only, minus some. Among about 150,000 clones, approximately 71% were seen once, and the ten largest hold around 5%. The sequenced sample was PBMCs. Source of these receptors: a woman aged 18-29 years in good health and CMV-seropositive.

The chain links TRBV4-3 to TRBJ2-3; D may be TRBD2 (7 bases). Germline V gene data show CDR1 as LGHNA and CDR2 as YSLEER. Trimming left V 3 bases short and J 1 base short, with 17 bases between. The CDR3 sequence is 17 residues long. The CDR3 region has the DNA TGCGCCAGCAGCCAGGGGCAAGCGGGACAACGCACAGATACGCAGTATTTT. This codes for CASSQGQAGQRTDTQYF.

A word on this clone: A junction end diverges from the germline sequence, so it may reflect a read error. The gene calls are TRBV28 and TRBJ2-5, with a tentative D call TRBD2 (7 bases). The CDR3 runs 15 residues. In germline, CDR1 is MDHEN, CDR2 SYDVKM. In DNA form, the CDR3 reads TGTGCCAACAGTTTCCGGGGGGCCACACGGGGGGAGCAGTACTTC. Translation gives CANSFRGATRGEQYF. The entire variable domain, with the rest obtained from reference TRBV28 and TRBJ2-5, is as follows: DVKVTQSSRYLVKRTGEKVFLECVQDMDHENMFWYRQDPGLGLRLIYFSYDVKMKEKGDIPEGYSVSREKKERFSLILESASTNQTSMYLCANSFRGATRGEQYFGPGTRLLVL.